A selection of T cell receptor beta chains follows, all from one sample in a study of CD8 T cells in ankylosing spondylitis. Using its own MiXCR run on the 5' RACE reads, TCRdb lists one record per CDR3 protein. Of 150,000 to 200,000 distinct CDR3 sequences detected, approximately 13% appear once; the ten largest clones hold around 10%. The sample comprised blood, either unsorted or a sorted T cell fraction (not recorded which). The receptors originated from a female donor with ankylosing spondylitis or in good health (not recorded which). Each CDR3 is given with its conserved first and last residue. The D gene is left open where the match is weak. Clone size is given for some rows only: seen once, a few or many times, or a class if the clone is expanded.

D gene: NA; CDR3 length: 11; clone size: many; J gene: TRBJ2-1; V gene: TRBV6-5; CDR3 DNA: TGTGCCAGCAGTTACTCGAGAGAGCAGTTCTTC; CDR3 protein: CASSYSREQFF
D gene: NA; CDR3 length: 10; clone size: many; J gene: TRBJ2-7; V gene: TRBV21-1; CDR3 DNA: TGTGCCAACGGGGTTCGGGACGAATACTTC; CDR3 protein: CANGVRDEYF
D gene: TRBD1; CDR3 length: 12; clone size: many; J gene: TRBJ1-1; V gene: TRBV29-1; CDR3 DNA: TGCAGGGTACAGGGGGAGCACACTGAAGCTTTCTTT; CDR3 protein: CRVQGEHTEAFF
D gene: NA; CDR3 length: 12; clone size: many; J gene: TRBJ2-7; V gene: TRBV24-1; CDR3 DNA: TGTGCCACCAGTGATTTGGGAGACGAGCAGTACTTC; CDR3 protein: CATSDLGDEQYF
D gene: TRBD1; CDR3 length: 15; clone size: many; J gene: TRBJ2-3; V gene: TRBV6-1; CDR3 DNA: TGTGCCAGCAGCCTCCAAGGACAGGGCACAGATACGCAGTATTTT; CDR3 protein: CASSLQGQGTDTQYF
D gene: TRBD1; CDR3 length: 15; clone size: NA; J gene: TRBJ2-3; V gene: TRBV20-1; CDR3 DNA: TGCAGTGCTAGAGCAGGGGGCGGGCTGACAGATACGCAGTATTTT; CDR3 protein: CSARAGGGLTDTQYF
D gene: NA; CDR3 length: 14; clone size: many; J gene: TRBJ1-1; V gene: TRBV27; CDR3 DNA: TGTGCCAGCAGTTTAGGCAGGGCGAACACTGAAGCTTTCTTT; CDR3 protein: CASSLGRANTEAFF
D gene: TRBD2; CDR3 length: 14; clone size: many; J gene: TRBJ2-7; V gene: TRBV6-5; CDR3 DNA: TGTGCCAGCAGGGTTACTAGCGGGGGCTACGAGCAGTACTTC; CDR3 protein: CASRVTSGGYEQYF
D gene: NA; CDR3 length: 11; clone size: NA; J gene: TRBJ1-2; V gene: TRBV11-2; CDR3 DNA: TGTGCCAGTTCACAGGGAGCTGGCTACACCTTC; CDR3 protein: CASSQGAGYTF
D gene: NA; CDR3 length: 15; clone size: many; J gene: TRBJ2-1; V gene: TRBV4-3; CDR3 DNA: TGCGCCAGCAGAGGAGAGGGGGGGGAGTCAAATGAGCAGTTCTTC; CDR3 protein: CASRGEGGESNEQFF
D gene: TRBD1; CDR3 length: 15; clone size: few; J gene: TRBJ2-5; V gene: TRBV7-2; CDR3 DNA: TGTGCCAGCAGCCCTACAGGGGCGTACCAAGAGACCCAGTACTTC; CDR3 protein: CASSPTGAYQETQYF
D gene: NA; CDR3 length: 12; clone size: few; J gene: TRBJ2-5; V gene: TRBV5-1; CDR3 DNA: TGCGCCAGCAGCGAAGATCATGAGACCCAGTACTTC; CDR3 protein: CASSEDHETQYF
D gene: NA; CDR3 length: 14; clone size: many; J gene: TRBJ2-4; V gene: TRBV12-3/TRBV12-4; CDR3 DNA: TGTGCCAGCAGTTTACGGGAGGCCAAAAACATTCAGTACTTC; CDR3 protein: CASSLREAKNIQYF
D gene: TRBD1; CDR3 length: 15; clone size: few; J gene: TRBJ2-3; V gene: TRBV7-9; CDR3 DNA: TGTGCCAGCAGTACAAGGACAGGTCTCACAGATACGCAGTATTTT; CDR3 protein: CASSTRTGLTDTQYF
D gene: NA; CDR3 length: 15; clone size: NA; J gene: TRBJ2-7; V gene: TRBV5-1; CDR3 DNA: TGCGCCAGCAGCCCGGGGACTGAGTCCTCCTACGAGCAGTACTTC; CDR3 protein: CASSPGTESSYEQYF
D gene: NA; CDR3 length: 12; clone size: many; J gene: TRBJ1-1; V gene: TRBV20-1; CDR3 DNA: TGCAGTGTGGGGGGCGCGGGTACTGAAGCTTTCTTT; CDR3 protein: CSVGGAGTEAFF
D gene: NA; CDR3 length: 14; clone size: many; J gene: TRBJ2-4; V gene: TRBV12-3/TRBV12-4; CDR3 DNA: TGTGCCAGCAGTTTTGGCGTAACCAAAAACATTCAGTACTTC; CDR3 protein: CASSFGVTKNIQYF
D gene: TRBD1; CDR3 length: 14; clone size: few; J gene: TRBJ1-2; V gene: TRBV20-1; CDR3 DNA: TGCAGTGCTTGGGACAGGAATTTAAGGTTCGGCTACACCTTC; CDR3 protein: CSAWDRNLRFGYTF
D gene: NA; CDR3 length: 13; clone size: many; J gene: TRBJ2-3; V gene: TRBV20-1; CDR3 DNA: TGCAGTGCTAACCCCTCGGGAACAGATACGCAGTATTTT; CDR3 protein: CSANPSGTDTQYF
D gene: NA; CDR3 length: 15; clone size: many; J gene: TRBJ1-5; V gene: TRBV7-2; CDR3 DNA: TGTGCCAGCAGCTTAGTTTCAGGGCTGGGTCAGCCCCAGCATTTT; CDR3 protein: CASSLVSGLGQPQHF
D gene: NA; CDR3 length: 13; clone size: many; J gene: TRBJ1-2; V gene: TRBV25-1; CDR3 DNA: TGTGCCAGCAGTCTGACAGGAGGAAATGGCTACACCTTC; CDR3 protein: CASSLTGGNGYTF
D gene: NA; CDR3 length: 16; clone size: few; J gene: TRBJ2-7; V gene: TRBV20-1; CDR3 DNA: TGCAGTGCTAGAGATCGCGGAGGCGACGTCTCCTACGAGCAGTACTTC; CDR3 protein: CSARDRGGDVSYEQYF
D gene: NA; CDR3 length: 13; clone size: many; J gene: TRBJ1-6; V gene: TRBV12-3/TRBV12-4; CDR3 DNA: TGTGCCAGCAGTCCCTACGCCGGTTCGCCCCTCCACTTT; CDR3 protein: CASSPYAGSPLHF
D gene: NA; CDR3 length: 13; clone size: many; J gene: TRBJ2-1; V gene: TRBV6-2/TRBV6-3; CDR3 DNA: TGTGCCAGCAGTTATTCCGAGAACAATGAGCAGTTCTTC; CDR3 protein: CASSYSENNEQFF
D gene: NA; CDR3 length: 11; clone size: many; J gene: TRBJ1-2; V gene: TRBV5-1; CDR3 DNA: TGCGCCAGCAGCTTGGGCCTTGGCTACACCTTC; CDR3 protein: CASSLGLGYTF
D gene: NA; CDR3 length: 14; clone size: many; J gene: TRBJ1-2; V gene: TRBV5-1; CDR3 DNA: TGCGCCAGCAGCTTGGAAGCAGCAGTTTATGGCTACACCTTC; CDR3 protein: CASSLEAAVYGYTF
D gene: TRBD1; CDR3 length: 15; clone size: NA; J gene: TRBJ1-3; V gene: TRBV7-2; CDR3 DNA: TGTGCCAGCAGCTACCAGGGGGCTGGAGGAAACACCATATATTTT; CDR3 protein: CASSYQGAGGNTIYF
D gene: TRBD1; CDR3 length: 15; clone size: many; J gene: TRBJ1-1; V gene: TRBV20-1; CDR3 DNA: TGCAGTGCTAGGGGGGGTGGACAGGGAGTCACTGAAGCTTTCTTT; CDR3 protein: CSARGGGQGVTEAFF
D gene: TRBD1; CDR3 length: 17; clone size: NA; J gene: TRBJ1-6; V gene: TRBV30; CDR3 DNA: TGTGCCTGCTACTCTTCGACAGGGAGCTCCTATAATTCACCCCTCCACTTT; CDR3 protein: CACYSSTGSSYNSPLHF
D gene: TRBD2; CDR3 length: 15; clone size: many; J gene: TRBJ2-7; V gene: TRBV4-2; CDR3 DNA: TGTGCCAGCAGCATGAGGACTAGCGGGAAACACGAGCAGTACTTC; CDR3 protein: CASSMRTSGKHEQYF
D gene: NA; CDR3 length: 14; clone size: NA; J gene: TRBJ2-2; V gene: TRBV30; CDR3 DNA: TGTGCCTGGAGTGCGGTTGAGGGTTCCGGGGAGCTGTTTTTT; CDR3 protein: CAWSAVEGSGELFF
D gene: NA; CDR3 length: 14; clone size: NA; J gene: TRBJ2-7; V gene: TRBV6-2/TRBV6-3; CDR3 DNA: TGTGCCAGCCTATCCCCAACGGCCTCCTACGAGCAGTACTTC; CDR3 protein: CASLSPTASYEQYF
D gene: NA; CDR3 length: 11; clone size: NA; J gene: TRBJ1-1; V gene: TRBV2; CDR3 DNA: TGTGCCAGCAGTGTGGATATAGAAGCTTTCTTT; CDR3 protein: CASSVDIEAFF
D gene: NA; CDR3 length: 15; clone size: few; J gene: TRBJ2-2; V gene: TRBV5-4; CDR3 DNA: TGTGCCAGCAGCTTGTCGTCTAGTGGCACCGGGGAGCTGTTTTTT; CDR3 protein: CASSLSSSGTGELFF
D gene: TRBD1; CDR3 length: 13; clone size: many; J gene: TRBJ1-5; V gene: TRBV29-1; CDR3 DNA: TGCAGCGTTGGGGACAGGTTCGGACAGCCCCAGCATTTT; CDR3 protein: CSVGDRFGQPQHF
D gene: NA; CDR3 length: 14; clone size: many; J gene: TRBJ1-5; V gene: TRBV28; CDR3 DNA: TGTGCCAGCAGTTTGCTATATAGCAATCAGCCCCAGCATTTT; CDR3 protein: CASSLLYSNQPQHF
D gene: NA; CDR3 length: 14; clone size: few; J gene: TRBJ1-1; V gene: TRBV7-2; CDR3 DNA: TGTGCCAGCACTCCGGGAGGAATGAACACTGAAGCTTTCTTT; CDR3 protein: CASTPGGMNTEAFF
D gene: TRBD1; CDR3 length: 15; clone size: many; J gene: TRBJ2-3; V gene: TRBV6-1; CDR3 DNA: TGTGCCAGCAGTCCGGGGACAGCTAGCACAGATACGCAGTATTTT; CDR3 protein: CASSPGTASTDTQYF
D gene: NA; CDR3 length: 14; clone size: many; J gene: TRBJ2-2; V gene: TRBV28; CDR3 DNA: TGTGCCAGCAGTGTGATGGGTAACACCGGGGAGCTGTTTTTT; CDR3 protein: CASSVMGNTGELFF
D gene: NA; CDR3 length: 15; clone size: few; J gene: TRBJ2-7; V gene: TRBV21-1; CDR3 DNA: TGTGCCAGCAGCAGCCACCGGGACAGGGTCTACGAGCAGTACTTC; CDR3 protein: CASSSHRDRVYEQYF
D gene: TRBD1; CDR3 length: 14; clone size: many; J gene: TRBJ2-7; V gene: TRBV5-1; CDR3 DNA: TGCGCCAGCAGCTGGGGACAGGGAATCTACGAGCAGTACTTC; CDR3 protein: CASSWGQGIYEQYF
D gene: NA; CDR3 length: 15; clone size: NA; J gene: TRBJ2-2; V gene: TRBV11-2; CDR3 DNA: TGTGCCAGCAGCTCCACACCTAGAGACACCGGGGAGCTGTTTTTT; CDR3 protein: CASSSTPRDTGELFF
D gene: NA; CDR3 length: 15; clone size: many; J gene: TRBJ1-2; V gene: TRBV6-5; CDR3 DNA: TGTGCCAGCAGTTACTCGAGAGCATCCAACTATGGCTACACCTTC; CDR3 protein: CASSYSRASNYGYTF
D gene: NA; CDR3 length: 13; clone size: many; J gene: TRBJ1-1; V gene: TRBV11-2; CDR3 DNA: TGTGCCAGCAGCCCTAACAGGGACACTGAAGCTTTCTTT; CDR3 protein: CASSPNRDTEAFF
D gene: NA; CDR3 length: 14; clone size: many; J gene: TRBJ2-1; V gene: TRBV7-2; CDR3 DNA: TGTGCCAGCAGGCAGGGAGGGGGCTACAATGAGCAGTTCTTC; CDR3 protein: CASRQGGGYNEQFF
D gene: NA; CDR3 length: 14; clone size: many; J gene: TRBJ1-1; V gene: TRBV12-3/TRBV12-4; CDR3 DNA: TGTGCCACTCAAATCGGGCAAATTAACACTGAAGCTTTCTTT; CDR3 protein: CATQIGQINTEAFF
D gene: TRBD2; CDR3 length: 16; clone size: NA; J gene: TRBJ2-1; V gene: TRBV5-1; CDR3 DNA: TGCGCCAGCAGCTTGGCCGGAATAGCGGGCTACAATGAGCAGTTCTTC; CDR3 protein: CASSLAGIAGYNEQFF
D gene: NA; CDR3 length: 16; clone size: many; J gene: TRBJ2-5; V gene: TRBV5-1; CDR3 DNA: TGCGCCAGCAGCTTTGGACCTTCGGGAGAAGGAGAGACCCAGTACTTC; CDR3 protein: CASSFGPSGEGETQYF
D gene: NA; CDR3 length: 17; clone size: NA; J gene: TRBJ2-2; V gene: TRBV19; CDR3 DNA: TGTGCCAGTAGTATCTTTGCGGGACGGACGAACACCGGGGAGCTGTTTTTT; CDR3 protein: CASSIFAGRTNTGELFF
D gene: TRBD2; CDR3 length: 15; clone size: NA; J gene: TRBJ2-3; V gene: TRBV19; CDR3 DNA: TGTGCCAGTAGTTTTCGGGGGACTAACACAGATACGCAGTATTTT; CDR3 protein: CASSFRGTNTDTQYF
D gene: NA; CDR3 length: 12; clone size: many; J gene: TRBJ2-7; V gene: TRBV12-3/TRBV12-4; CDR3 DNA: TGTGCCAGCAGGGGGACGAGGTACGAGCAGTACTTC; CDR3 protein: CASRGTRYEQYF
D gene: NA; CDR3 length: 14; clone size: many; J gene: TRBJ1-6; V gene: TRBV5-1; CDR3 DNA: TGCGCCAGCAGCTACGACGGGGTCAGTTCACCCCTCCACTTT; CDR3 protein: CASSYDGVSSPLHF
D gene: NA; CDR3 length: 13; clone size: many; J gene: TRBJ2-3; V gene: TRBV29-1; CDR3 DNA: TGCAGCGTTGAAGATGGGGTCTCAGATACGCAGTATTTT; CDR3 protein: CSVEDGVSDTQYF
D gene: TRBD1; CDR3 length: 15; clone size: many; J gene: TRBJ2-4; V gene: TRBV6-1; CDR3 DNA: TGTGCCAGCACCCCCCCTGGACAGGCCGACGGGATTCAGTACTTC; CDR3 protein: CASTPPGQADGIQYF
D gene: TRBD2; CDR3 length: 16; clone size: NA; J gene: TRBJ2-1; V gene: TRBV20-1; CDR3 DNA: TGCAGTGCTAGAGTCCCTAGCGGCACAACCTACAATGAGCAGTTCTTC; CDR3 protein: CSARVPSGTTYNEQFF